Below, 25 T cell receptor beta chains from the same sample are listed, as sequenced in a study of blood T cell repertoires in COVID-19. Method: immunoSEQ multiplex PCR; TCRdb's copy keeps in-frame clones and lacks some. The sample carries tens of thousands of clones, roughly 80% recorded once. The sample was peripheral blood. These receptors originate from a woman of 80 years or more with acute or convalescent COVID-19.

A single count supports this clone. The V gene is TRBV6-6, the J gene TRBJ2-1; the D gene is possibly TRBD2 (5 bases). This CDR3 has 15 residues. V lost 2 bases, J lost 0 bases, and 8 bases lay in between. The germline CDR1 and CDR2 sequences are MNHNY and SVGAGI (reference sequence). CDR3 amino acids: CASSYPGSSYNEQFF. In DNA form, the CDR3 reads TGTGCCAGCAGTTACCCTGGGAGCTCCTACAATGAGCAGTTCTTC.

V usage is TRBV18 and J usage is TRBJ2-1, with TRBD1 matching over 8 bases. The V gene end was trimmed by 5 bases and the J gene end by 5 bases; junction bases not matched to a gene: 8. CDR3 length equals 15 residues. CDR1 is KGHSH, CDR2 LQKENI, per germline. The CDR3 is CASSTPGQVNNEQFF. In DNA form, the CDR3 reads TGTGCCAGCTCAACGCCGGGACAGGTAAACAATGAGCAGTTCTTC.

The chain employs TRBV6-5 and TRBJ1-6, with 9 positions matching TRBD1. The CDR3 is 16 residues long. Trimming at V came to 0 bases and at J to 4 bases, leaving 1 base not matched to a gene. Per the germline V gene, CDR1 is MNHEY and CDR2 is SVGAGI. The CDR3: CASSYSGQGYNSPLHF. The CDR3 DNA reads as TGTGCCAGCAGTTACTCCGGACAGGGGTATAATTCACCCCTCCACTTT.

The CDR3 nucleotides are TGTGCCAGCAGCCAAGATGGGGACAGTGGAATGAACACTGAAGCTTTCTTT. It encodes CASSQDGDSGMNTEAFF. The chain couples TRBV14 to TRBJ1-1; 7 bases map to TRBD1. The junction had 7 bases not matched to a gene; V was cut back by 0 bases and J by 0 bases. Germline-derived CDR1 and CDR2 are SGHDN and FVKESK. This CDR3 comprises 17 residues.

This clone was recorded once. The chain carries TRBV27 and TRBJ2-7, with 8 positions matching TRBD2. Germline V gene data show CDR1 as MNHEY and CDR2 as SMNVEV (reference sequence). V lost 5 bases, J lost 0 bases, and 6 bases stayed unmatched. The CDR3 runs to 15 residues. The CDR3 is CASSPWGTSSYEQYF. The CDR3 coding sequence is TGTGCCAGCAGTCCTTGGGGGACTAGCTCCTACGAGCAGTACTTC.

The chain recombines TRBV7-6 with TRBJ1-3; D call uncertain. From germline, CDR1 is SGHVS and CDR2 FNYEAQ. The V and J ends lost 6 bases and 0 bases respectively, with 12 bases between them. The CDR3 runs to 15 residues. The CDR3 loop is CASSSQAHSGNTIYF. CDR3 in DNA: TGTGCCAGCAGTTCCCAGGCCCACTCTGGAAACACCATATATTTT.

CDR3 coding DNA: TGTGCCAGCAGTTACAGCGGCGGGGAGCTGTTTTTT. This sequence encodes CASSYSGGELFF. The chain recombines TRBV6-6 with TRBJ2-2; D is perhaps TRBD2 (5 bases). Trimming pared 2 bases from V and 7 bases from J, leaving 5 bases between. The CDR3 is 12 amino acids. Germline assignment: CDR1 MNHNY and CDR2 SVGAGI (reference sequence).

The V gene is TRBV2, the J gene TRBJ2-5; TRBD2 matches 10 bases. CDR3 size: 15 residues. CDR1 is SNHLY and CDR2 is FYNNEI in the germline V gene. Germline trimming cut 5 bases from V and 1 base from J; bases unmatched to any gene: 4. The CDR3 reads CASSPWTSGQETQYF. The CDR3 DNA reads TGTGCCAGCAGTCCCTGGACTAGCGGCCAAGAGACCCAGTACTTC.

This clone came up once. The chain combines TRBV2 with TRBJ2-2; D may be TRBD1 (5 bases). V was trimmed by 3 bases and J by 2 bases, leaving 7 bases between them. The CDR3 runs to 14 residues. Germline V gene lookup returns CDR1 SNHLY and CDR2 FYNNEI. CDR3 sequence (DNA): TGTGCCAGCAGTGACAGGGCTAACACCGGGGAGCTGTTTTTT. Translation: CASSDRANTGELFF.

This chain links TRBV5-8 with TRBJ2-5, with D tentatively TRBD1 (6 bases). Trimming shortened V by 9 bases and J by 2 bases, and 14 bases separated the two germline ends. In germline, CDR1 is SGHTS, CDR2 YDEGEE. The CDR3 runs to 13 residues. CDR3 sequence: CATQGSFQETQYF. In DNA, the CDR3 is TGTGCCACCCAGGGGAGTTTTCAAGAGACCCAGTACTTC.

This clone was seen a few times. V gene TRBV4-2 combines with J gene TRBJ1-4, with TRBD1 as a possible D gene (6 bases). The CDR3 is 16 amino acids. Trimming pared 0 bases from V and 5 bases from J, leaving 13 bases between. Germline CDR1 is LGHNA and CDR2 is YNFKEQ. In DNA, the CDR3 is TGTGCCAGCAGCCAAGATAACTGGACAGTGAATGAAAAACTGTTTTTT. As protein: CASSQDNWTVNEKLFF.

The rearrangement links TRBV29-1 to TRBJ2-3; TRBD2 matches at 8 bases. This CDR3 is 15 amino acids long. The J segment lost 6 bases and the V segment lost 0 bases, leaving 8 bases of the junction unmatched. Germline V lookup: CDR1 SQVTM, CDR2 ANQGSEA. The CDR3, as DNA: TGCAGCGTTGAAGATCTAGGACTAGCACGGGATACGCAGTATTTT. It yields the protein CSVEDLGLARDTQYF.

The chain carries TRBV7-6 and TRBJ2-1, with 10 bases matching TRBD2. This CDR3 has 18 amino acids. J gave up 6 bases and V 1 base, and 12 bases lay outside the gene matches. Germline lookup yields CDR1 SGHVS and CDR2 FNYEAQ. The CDR3 nucleotides read TGTGCCAGCAGCTTAGTAGAACTAGCGGGAATTTTGAGCAATGAGCAGTTCTTC. This encodes CASSLVELAGILSNEQFF.

This chain joins TRBV9 and TRBJ2-5, with TRBD2 matching 11 bases. V lost 0 bases to trimming and J lost 2 bases; unmatched junction nucleotides: 9. The CDR3 loop spans 18 amino acids. The V gene's germline CDR1 is SGDLS and CDR2 YYNGEE. The CDR3 region has the DNA TGTGCCAGCAGCGTAGCGGCTAGCGGGGGGCCCGGACAAGAGACCCAGTACTTC. It encodes CASSVAASGGPGQETQYF. The full variable domain, completed using reference TRBV9 and TRBJ2-5, is DSGVTQTPKHLITATGQRVTLRCSPRSGDLSVYWYQQSLDQGLQFLIQYYNGEERAKGNILERFSAQQFPDLHSELNLSSLELGDSALYFCASSVAASGGPGQETQYFGPGTRLLVL.

This clone was detected only a few times. The rearrangement links TRBV19 to TRBJ2-5, with 15 bases that match TRBD2. The trim removed 4 bases at V and 5 bases at J, leaving 8 bases unmatched. CDR1 is LNHDA and CDR2 is SQIVND in the germline V gene (reference sequence). This CDR3 is built from 17 residues. The CDR3 DNA follows: TGTGCCAGTAGTAAAGGGACTAGCGGGAGGAGGGGCGAGACCCAGTACTTC. Translating it yields CASSKGTSGRRGETQYF.

The V call is TRBV10-3, the J call TRBJ2-1; D possibly corresponds to TRBD2 (5 bases). The V gene's germline CDR1 is ENHRY and CDR2 SYGVKD. Trimming removed 5 bases at V and 6 bases at J, with 8 bases between. CDR3 size: 12 residues. The CDR3: CAISLEANEQFF. The CDR3 DNA is TGTGCCATCAGTTTGGAGGCCAATGAGCAGTTCTTC.

This chain connects TRBV2 to TRBJ2-7; 7 positions match TRBD1. Germline trimming cut 4 bases from V and 5 bases from J; bases unmatched to any gene: 5. The CDR3 length is 13 residues. Germline lookup yields CDR1 SNHLY and CDR2 FYNNEI. This chain's CDR3 is CASSGGGEDEQYF. As DNA, the CDR3 is TGTGCCAGCAGTGGAGGGGGCGAGGACGAGCAGTACTTC.

Concerning this clone: The same CDR3 is also encoded by other DNA sequences in this sample. The chain links TRBV5-4 to TRBJ2-2, with TRBD2 matching 7 bases. Germline V gene data show CDR1 as SGHNT and CDR2 as YYREEE (reference sequence). The CDR3 sequence is 16 residues long. Trimming at V came to 3 bases and at J to 3 bases, leaving 8 bases not matched to a gene. Here the CDR3 reads CASSSRGVVYTGELFF. The CDR3 coding sequence is TGTGCCAGCAGCTCCCGGGGGGTCGTCTACACCGGGGAGCTGTTTTTT.

The chain couples TRBV7-2 to TRBJ1-1; no reliable D call. Deletions cut 1 base from V and 1 base from J, with 7 bases between. This CDR3 spans 14 amino acids. The germline V gene encodes CDR1 SGHTA and CDR2 FQGNSA. This chain's CDR3 is CASSLVPGNTEAFF. DNA of the CDR3: TGTGCCAGCAGCTTAGTGCCAGGGAACACTGAAGCTTTCTTT.

The rearrangement uses TRBV5-8 and TRBJ2-1; perhaps TRBD2 as D (5 bases). The CDR3 has 13 amino acids. V was clipped by 7 bases and J by 4 bases, with 12 bases between them. Germline lookup yields CDR1 SGHTS and CDR2 YDEGEE. In nucleotides, the CDR3 is TGTGCCAGCGGAGGATTTGAATACAATGAGCAGTTCTTC. Protein sequence: CASGGFEYNEQFF.

V gene TRBV10-3 combines with J gene TRBJ2-7; maybe TRBD1 (5 bases). The germline V and J ends were trimmed by 1 base and 3 bases, with 19 bases remaining between them. CDR3 length: 17 residues. Germline V lookup: CDR1 ENHRY, CDR2 SYGVKD. The CDR3 spells CAISEYLLGAVLYEQYF. CDR3 sequence (DNA): TGTGCCATCAGTGAGTACCTCTTAGGGGCCGTGCTCTACGAGCAGTACTTC.

V usage is TRBV5-1 and J usage is TRBJ2-2, with 7 nucleotides matching TRBD1. Trimming at V came to 4 bases and at J to 5 bases, leaving 8 bases not matched to a gene. The CDR3 has 15 amino acids. Germline CDR1 and CDR2: SGHRS and YFSETQ. The CDR3 DNA sequence: TGCGCCAGCAGCCTCACCGCAGGGGGAACCGGGGAGCTGTTTTTT. This sequence encodes CASSLTAGGTGELFF.

The chain employs TRBV15 and TRBJ1-3, with 8 nucleotides matching TRBD1. The CDR3 totals 17 residues. After removal of 5 bases from V and 2 bases from J, the junction contained 11 bases not matched to a gene. Germline loops: CDR1 LNHNV, CDR2 YYDKDF (reference sequence). The CDR3 nucleotides are TGTGCCACCAGCCCCCAACGGACAGGGAGGACTGGAAACACCATATATTTT. Its translation is CATSPQRTGRTGNTIYF.

This chain links TRBV12-3 or TRBV12-4 with TRBJ1-3; a possible D gene is TRBD1 (6 bases). The CDR3 has 13 amino acids. Between the trimmed V and J ends, which lost 4 bases and 2 bases, there was a span of 6 bases. This chain's CDR3 is CASSYRAGNTIYF. CDR3 DNA sequence: TGTGCCAGCAGTTACAGGGCTGGAAACACCATATATTTT.

This chain uses TRBV3-1 (or the pseudogene TRBV3-2) with TRBJ1-3; possible D gene TRBD1, 5 bases. The ends were cut back, 0 bases at V and 4 bases at J, with 10 bases in the middle. Germline CDR1 reads LGHDT; CDR2 reads YNNKEL (reference sequence). CDR3 size: 15 residues. CDR3 loop: CASSQEQAGGNTIYF. The CDR3 nucleotides read TGTGCCAGCAGCCAAGAACAGGCCGGCGGAAACACCATATATTTT.